This TCR beta chain was found in a study of cytomegalovirus exposure and HLA in healthy donors. With regard to this clone: Its antigen is not identified.

Notes on the study in general: Later on, an analysis tied around 17,000 TCR beta sequences to HLA alleles at 0.05 false discovery rate. One cluster of highly shared sequence variants probably arose as a sequencing artifact.

Vbeta (60) and Jbeta (13) primers were used in the PCR. Sequenced by immunoSEQ multiplex PCR; TCRdb stores in-frame clones only, minus some. The sample shows about 150,000 clones, almost 80% of them seen only once. Source material: PBMCs. The source of this sequence is a woman in her twenties or thirties in good health and CMV-seronegative.

CDR3 nucleotides: TGTGCCAGCAGTTACGGGGCAGGGTCCCTCGATGAGCAGTTCTTC. Residues: CASSYGAGSLDEQFF. V is TRBV6-5 and J is TRBJ2-1; TRBD1 might be the D (5 bases). CDR3 length: 15 amino acids. V lost 2 bases and J lost 8, with 16 bases in between. CDR1 and CDR2 (germline): MNHEY, SVGAGI.